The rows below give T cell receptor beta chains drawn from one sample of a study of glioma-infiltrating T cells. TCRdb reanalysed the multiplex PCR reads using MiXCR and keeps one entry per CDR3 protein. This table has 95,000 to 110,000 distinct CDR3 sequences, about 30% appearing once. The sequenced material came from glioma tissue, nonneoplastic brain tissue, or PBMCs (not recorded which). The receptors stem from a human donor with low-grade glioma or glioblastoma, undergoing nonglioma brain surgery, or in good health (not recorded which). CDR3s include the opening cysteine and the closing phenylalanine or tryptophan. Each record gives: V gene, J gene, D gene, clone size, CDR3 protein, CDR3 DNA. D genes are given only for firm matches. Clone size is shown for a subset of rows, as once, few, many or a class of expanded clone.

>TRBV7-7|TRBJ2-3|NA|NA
CASSLSESTDTQYF
TGTGCTAGCAGCCTATCCGAGAGCACAGATACGCAGTATTTT
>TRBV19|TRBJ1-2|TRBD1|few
CASSRDRGQDGYTF
TGTGCCAGTAGTAGAGACAGGGGGCAGGATGGCTACACCTTC
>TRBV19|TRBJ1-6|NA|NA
CASSMGASPLHF
TGTGCCAGTAGCATGGGCGCTTCACCCCTCCACTTT
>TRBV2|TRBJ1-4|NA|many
CASRGTGGDGEKLFF
TGTGCCAGCAGGGGCACAGGTGGGGACGGTGAAAAACTGTTTTTT
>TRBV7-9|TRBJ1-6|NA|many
CASSPRTERSLHF
TGTGCCAGCAGCCCCCGGACGGAGCGATCCCTCCACTTT
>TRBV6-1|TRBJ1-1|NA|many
CASSQDQLSPFF
TGTGCCAGCAGCCAAGACCAACTGAGTCCTTTCTTT
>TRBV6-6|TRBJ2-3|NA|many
CASSYSRDTQYF
TGTGCCAGCAGTTACTCTCGAGATACGCAGTATTTT
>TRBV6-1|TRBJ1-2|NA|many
CASRMHGYTF
TGTGCCAGCAGAATGCATGGCTACACCTTC
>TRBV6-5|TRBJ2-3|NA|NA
CASSRVGTQYF
TGTGCCAGCAGTCGAGTCGGTACGCAGTATTTT
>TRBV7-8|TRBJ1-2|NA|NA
CASRPGSPYGYTF
TGTGCCAGCAGGCCAGGATCGCCCTATGGCTACACCTTC
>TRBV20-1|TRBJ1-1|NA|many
CSARDPLQGRGTEAFF
TGCAGTGCTAGAGATCCATTACAGGGTAGGGGGACTGAAGCTTTCTTT